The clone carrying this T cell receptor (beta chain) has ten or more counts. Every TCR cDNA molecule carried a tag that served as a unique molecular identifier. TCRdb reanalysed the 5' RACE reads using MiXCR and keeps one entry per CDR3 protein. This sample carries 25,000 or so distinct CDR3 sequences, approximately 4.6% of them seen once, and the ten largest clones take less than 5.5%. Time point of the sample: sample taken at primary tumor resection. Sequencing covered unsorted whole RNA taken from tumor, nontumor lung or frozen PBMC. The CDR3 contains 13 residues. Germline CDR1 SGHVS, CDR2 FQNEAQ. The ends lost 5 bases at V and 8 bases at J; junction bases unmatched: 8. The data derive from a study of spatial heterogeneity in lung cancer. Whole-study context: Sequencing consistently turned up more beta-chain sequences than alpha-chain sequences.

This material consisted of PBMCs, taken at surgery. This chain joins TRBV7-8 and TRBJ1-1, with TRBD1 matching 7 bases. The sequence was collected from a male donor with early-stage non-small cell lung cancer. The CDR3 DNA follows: TGTGCCAGCAGCCAAAGACAGGGCCTAGAAGCTTTCTTT. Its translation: CASSQRQGLEAFF.